This T cell receptor beta chain was recovered during a study of cytomegalovirus exposure and HLA in healthy donors. The PCR contained 60 Vbeta and 13 Jbeta primers. Clones were read by immunoSEQ multiplex PCR, and TCRdb kept only the in-frame ones, dropping some. The sample table includes 220,000 or so clones. As concerns this clone: What it binds is not known.

Germline V lookup: CDR1 SNHLY, CDR2 FYNNEI. The CDR3 contains 14 residues. Trimming removed 3 bases at V and 0 bases at J, with 7 bases between. Overall study findings and caveats: Further analysis was carried out later, and it showed several of the most significant clusters appearing linked to common viral pathogens.

The sample comprised PBMCs. The chain employs TRBV2 and TRBJ2-3, with D hard to call. This receptor was taken from a girl under 10 years old in good health and CMV-seropositive. The CDR3 nucleotides are TGTGCCAGCAGTGAGTTCCAGAGCACAGATACGCAGTATTTT. Protein: CASSEFQSTDTQYF.